A selection of T cell receptor beta chains follows, all from one sample in a study of OX40 agonist ivuxolimab in advanced cancers. Here immunoSEQ multiplex PCR was the method, and the copy in TCRdb shows in-frame clones only, minus some. The sample carries almost 85,000 clones, over 85% recorded once. Sequencing used CD4+ or CD8+ T cells sorted from blood, obtained in a trial of the OX40 agonist ivuxolimab. All receptors derive from an adult with an advanced solid tumor such as melanoma, head and neck, liver or kidney cancer. The CDR3 runs from the conserved cysteine through the conserved F or W. The D gene is left open where the match is weak. The listing skips clone size in some rows; elsewhere it reads once, few, many or a size class.

J gene: TRBJ2-3
D gene: NA
clone size: NA
V gene: TRBV5-1
CDR3 protein: CASSLGGPSTDTQYF
CDR3 DNA: TGCGCCAGCAGCTTGGGGGGTCCCAGCACAGATACGCAGTATTTT

J gene: TRBJ2-7
D gene: NA
clone size: NA
V gene: TRBV29-1
CDR3 protein: CSVTWSGPGGYEQYF
CDR3 DNA: TGCAGCGTCACTTGGTCCGGACCCGGCGGCTACGAGCAGTACTTC

J gene: TRBJ2-5
D gene: TRBD1
clone size: NA
V gene: TRBV15
CDR3 protein: CATSRQTGGGETQYF
CDR3 DNA: TGTGCCACCAGCAGACAGACAGGGGGCGGGGAGACCCAGTACTTC

J gene: TRBJ1-2
D gene: NA
clone size: few
V gene: TRBV5-3
CDR3 protein: CARSLVSGAFYGYTF
CDR3 DNA: TGTGCCAGAAGCTTGGTGTCAGGGGCCTTTTATGGCTACACCTTC

J gene: TRBJ2-7
D gene: NA
clone size: NA
V gene: TRBV7-9
CDR3 protein: CASNPPGIDEQYF
CDR3 DNA: TGTGCCAGCAATCCACCAGGGATCGACGAGCAGTACTTC

J gene: TRBJ1-2
D gene: NA
clone size: NA
V gene: TRBV10-3
CDR3 protein: CAISEARLARYGYTF
CDR3 DNA: TGTGCCATCAGTGAGGCTCGGTTAGCCCGCTATGGCTACACCTTC

J gene: TRBJ2-2
D gene: TRBD1
clone size: once
V gene: TRBV11-2
CDR3 protein: CASSFWTGNTGELFF
CDR3 DNA: TGTGCCAGCAGCTTTTGGACAGGGAACACCGGGGAGCTGTTTTTT

J gene: TRBJ2-3
D gene: NA
clone size: NA
V gene: TRBV10-3
CDR3 protein: CATLSPSDTQYF
CDR3 DNA: TGTGCCACCCTAAGTCCGTCAGATACGCAGTATTTT

J gene: TRBJ2-7
D gene: NA
clone size: once
V gene: TRBV5-6
CDR3 protein: CASSSVQGEQYF
CDR3 DNA: TGTGCCAGCAGCTCCGTACAGGGTGAACAGTACTTC

J gene: TRBJ2-4
D gene: NA
clone size: once
V gene: TRBV21-1
CDR3 protein: CASSKKTGLAKNIQYF
CDR3 DNA: TGTGCCAGCAGCAAGAAGACAGGGCTAGCCAAAAACATTCAGTACTTC

J gene: TRBJ2-7
D gene: TRBD1
clone size: once
V gene: TRBV19
CDR3 protein: CARAPTTWDRAYEQYF
CDR3 DNA: TGTGCCAGGGCACCCACTACCTGGGACAGGGCTTACGAGCAGTACTTC

J gene: TRBJ2-5
D gene: TRBD1
clone size: NA
V gene: TRBV7-9
CDR3 protein: CASSTDRGQETQYF
CDR3 DNA: TGTGCCAGCAGCACGGACAGGGGTCAAGAGACCCAGTACTTC

J gene: TRBJ2-7
D gene: TRBD1
clone size: NA
V gene: TRBV5-1
CDR3 protein: CASSLGTGGYEQYF
CDR3 DNA: TGCGCCAGCAGCTTGGGGACAGGGGGCTACGAGCAGTACTTC

J gene: TRBJ1-1
D gene: TRBD1
clone size: NA
V gene: TRBV19
CDR3 protein: CASRWTGMNTEAFF
CDR3 DNA: TGTGCCAGTAGGTGGACAGGAATGAACACTGAAGCTTTCTTT

J gene: TRBJ2-7
D gene: NA
clone size: NA
V gene: TRBV5-6
CDR3 protein: CASSFATGADEQYF
CDR3 DNA: TGTGCCAGCAGCTTTGCGACGGGAGCGGACGAGCAGTACTTC

J gene: TRBJ1-3
D gene: NA
clone size: NA
V gene: TRBV7-8
CDR3 protein: CASSLGGPSSGNTIYF
CDR3 DNA: TGTGCCAGCAGCTTAGGGGGGCCTAGCTCTGGAAACACCATATATTTT

J gene: TRBJ2-5
D gene: TRBD1
clone size: NA
V gene: TRBV4-1
CDR3 protein: CASSQEGQLARETQYF
CDR3 DNA: TGCGCCAGCAGCCAAGAGGGACAGCTCGCCCGGGAGACCCAGTACTTC

J gene: TRBJ2-7
D gene: NA
clone size: NA
V gene: TRBV25-1
CDR3 protein: CASSSPMSGVTYEQYF
CDR3 DNA: TGTGCCAGCAGTTCCCCCATGAGTGGGGTAACCTACGAGCAGTACTTC

J gene: TRBJ2-7
D gene: TRBD2
clone size: NA
V gene: TRBV11-2
CDR3 protein: CASSLDSRTSGTSYEQYF
CDR3 DNA: TGTGCCAGCAGCTTAGATAGCCGGACTAGCGGAACCTCCTACGAGCAGTACTTC

J gene: TRBJ1-1
D gene: NA
clone size: NA
V gene: TRBV4-3
CDR3 protein: CASSQDRGSGTEAFF
CDR3 DNA: TGCGCCAGCAGCCAAGATCGGGGGTCGGGCACTGAAGCTTTCTTT

J gene: TRBJ1-2
D gene: NA
clone size: NA
V gene: TRBV9
CDR3 protein: CASSVEGGLYGYTF
CDR3 DNA: TGTGCCAGCAGCGTAGAGGGGGGACTCTATGGCTACACCTTC

J gene: TRBJ2-2
D gene: NA
clone size: NA
V gene: TRBV19
CDR3 protein: CASSIVGLAAGELFF
CDR3 DNA: TGTGCCAGTAGTATCGTAGGACTTGCGGCCGGGGAGCTGTTTTTT

J gene: TRBJ2-2
D gene: TRBD1
clone size: NA
V gene: TRBV7-9
CDR3 protein: CASSPRTGSGTGELFF
CDR3 DNA: TGTGCCAGCAGCCCACGGACAGGGAGCGGTACCGGGGAGCTGTTTTTT

J gene: TRBJ1-3
D gene: NA
clone size: NA
V gene: TRBV9
CDR3 protein: CASSMGTSNTIYF
CDR3 DNA: TGTGCCAGCAGCATGGGGACTTCAAACACCATATATTTT

J gene: TRBJ2-1
D gene: NA
clone size: NA
V gene: TRBV7-8
CDR3 protein: CASSPEWRGDRNEQFF
CDR3 DNA: TGTGCCAGCAGCCCAGAGTGGAGAGGGGATAGGAATGAGCAGTTCTTC

J gene: TRBJ1-1
D gene: NA
clone size: NA
V gene: TRBV25-1
CDR3 protein: CASSERDLSEAFF
CDR3 DNA: TGTGCCAGCAGTGAACGGGACCTCAGTGAAGCTTTCTTT

J gene: TRBJ2-1
D gene: NA
clone size: NA
V gene: TRBV13
CDR3 protein: CASSPGGGHSYNEQFF
CDR3 DNA: TGTGCCAGCAGCCCCGGGGGCGGGCACTCCTACAATGAGCAGTTCTTC

J gene: TRBJ1-2
D gene: NA
clone size: NA
V gene: TRBV7-8
CDR3 protein: CASSLAPMANYGYTF
CDR3 DNA: TGTGCCAGCAGCTTAGCGCCGATGGCTAACTATGGCTACACCTTC

J gene: TRBJ1-2
D gene: NA
clone size: NA
V gene: TRBV10-2
CDR3 protein: CASDKTGPNNYGYTF
CDR3 DNA: TGCGCCAGCGATAAGACGGGCCCTAATAACTATGGCTACACCTTC

J gene: TRBJ2-2
D gene: TRBD2
clone size: NA
V gene: TRBV6-6
CDR3 protein: CASSPLLAGNTGELFF
CDR3 DNA: TGTGCCAGCAGTCCCCTGCTAGCGGGCAACACCGGGGAGCTGTTTTTT

J gene: TRBJ2-7
D gene: TRBD1
clone size: NA
V gene: TRBV7-6
CDR3 protein: CASSLQDRGTEEQYF
CDR3 DNA: TGTGCCAGCAGCTTACAGGACAGGGGAACGGAGGAGCAGTACTTC

J gene: TRBJ2-3
D gene: NA
clone size: NA
V gene: TRBV6-6
CDR3 protein: CASSEEILTDTQYF
CDR3 DNA: TGTGCCAGCAGTGAGGAGATCCTCACAGATACGCAGTATTTT

J gene: TRBJ2-5
D gene: NA
clone size: NA
V gene: TRBV9
CDR3 protein: CASATGGDFGETQYF
CDR3 DNA: TGTGCCAGCGCGACCGGGGGAGATTTTGGAGAGACCCAGTACTTC

J gene: TRBJ2-7
D gene: NA
clone size: NA
V gene: TRBV7-2
CDR3 protein: CASSFQITYEQYF
CDR3 DNA: TGTGCCAGCAGCTTTCAGATCACCTACGAGCAGTACTTC

J gene: TRBJ1-5
D gene: NA
clone size: NA
V gene: TRBV27
CDR3 protein: CASSLYGVSNQPQHF
CDR3 DNA: TGTGCCAGCAGTTTATACGGGGTTAGCAATCAGCCCCAGCATTTT

J gene: TRBJ2-1
D gene: NA
clone size: once
V gene: TRBV27
CDR3 protein: CASRQYNEQFF
CDR3 DNA: TGTGCCAGCAGGCAATACAATGAGCAGTTCTTC

J gene: TRBJ2-3
D gene: TRBD1
clone size: once
V gene: TRBV9
CDR3 protein: CASSVDRFTDTQYF
CDR3 DNA: TGTGCCAGCAGCGTGGACAGGTTCACAGATACGCAGTATTTT

J gene: TRBJ2-6
D gene: NA
clone size: NA
V gene: TRBV7-2
CDR3 protein: CASTGTDSGANVLTF
CDR3 DNA: TGTGCCAGCACCGGCACGGACTCTGGGGCCAACGTCCTGACTTTC

J gene: TRBJ2-3
D gene: NA
clone size: NA
V gene: TRBV7-6
CDR3 protein: CASSLLGDTQYF
CDR3 DNA: TGTGCCAGCAGCTTACTGGGAGATACGCAGTATTTT

J gene: TRBJ2-2
D gene: NA
clone size: NA
V gene: TRBV4-3
CDR3 protein: CASSQITSKAGELFF
CDR3 DNA: TGCGCCAGCAGCCAAATAACTAGCAAGGCCGGGGAGCTGTTTTTT

J gene: TRBJ2-5
D gene: TRBD1
clone size: NA
V gene: TRBV5-1
CDR3 protein: CASSYYRGGGEIDQYF
CDR3 DNA: TGCGCCAGCAGCTATTACAGGGGTGGTGGGGAAATTGACCAGTACTTC

J gene: TRBJ2-7
D gene: TRBD1
clone size: NA
V gene: TRBV7-9
CDR3 protein: CASSHRDRGHYEQYF
CDR3 DNA: TGTGCCAGCAGCCACCGGGACAGGGGGCACTACGAGCAGTACTTC

J gene: TRBJ2-1
D gene: NA
clone size: NA
V gene: TRBV28
CDR3 protein: CASSLGQPNEQFF
CDR3 DNA: TGTGCCAGCAGCTTGGGACAACCCAATGAGCAGTTCTTC

J gene: TRBJ2-7
D gene: NA
clone size: NA
V gene: TRBV18
CDR3 protein: CASSPVQPYEQYF
CDR3 DNA: TGTGCCAGCTCACCAGTGCAGCCCTACGAGCAGTACTTC

J gene: TRBJ1-2
D gene: NA
clone size: NA
V gene: TRBV29-1
CDR3 protein: CSVSGGARGSYGYTF
CDR3 DNA: TGCAGCGTTTCGGGAGGGGCAAGGGGATCGTATGGCTACACCTTC

J gene: TRBJ2-7
D gene: NA
clone size: NA
V gene: TRBV19
CDR3 protein: CASSIDLASWEQYF
CDR3 DNA: TGTGCCAGTAGTATAGATCTGGCCTCCTGGGAGCAGTACTTC

J gene: TRBJ1-3
D gene: NA
clone size: NA
V gene: TRBV29-1
CDR3 protein: CSVQGPTGGNTIYF
CDR3 DNA: TGCAGCGTCCAGGGACCGACAGGTGGAAACACCATATATTTT

J gene: TRBJ2-1
D gene: NA
clone size: NA
V gene: TRBV19
CDR3 protein: CASRPSRGPEQFF
CDR3 DNA: TGTGCCAGTAGGCCTTCCCGGGGGCCTGAGCAGTTCTTC

J gene: TRBJ2-1
D gene: NA
clone size: NA
V gene: TRBV19
CDR3 protein: CASKIGGNEQFF
CDR3 DNA: TGTGCCAGTAAAATAGGTGGAAATGAGCAGTTCTTC

J gene: TRBJ1-2
D gene: NA
clone size: NA
V gene: TRBV25-1
CDR3 protein: CASSERRRGGRPNYGYTF
CDR3 DNA: TGTGCCAGCAGTGAACGGAGGAGGGGTGGCAGACCAAACTATGGCTACACCTTC

J gene: TRBJ2-1
D gene: NA
clone size: NA
V gene: TRBV29-1
CDR3 protein: CSVEALNRWAYNEQFF
CDR3 DNA: TGCAGCGTTGAAGCTCTGAACAGGTGGGCCTACAATGAGCAGTTCTTC

J gene: TRBJ2-7
D gene: TRBD1
clone size: NA
V gene: TRBV30
CDR3 protein: CAFDRGYEQYF
CDR3 DNA: TGTGCCTTTGACAGGGGATACGAGCAGTACTTC

J gene: TRBJ2-7
D gene: NA
clone size: NA
V gene: TRBV29-1
CDR3 protein: CSVYDSSYEQYF
CDR3 DNA: TGCAGCGTTTACGACAGTTCTTACGAGCAGTACTTC

J gene: TRBJ1-1
D gene: TRBD1
clone size: NA
V gene: TRBV27
CDR3 protein: CASSPTGNTYTEAFF
CDR3 DNA: TGTGCCAGCAGTCCGACAGGGAACACGTACACTGAAGCTTTCTTT

J gene: TRBJ1-1
D gene: NA
clone size: few
V gene: TRBV4-2
CDR3 protein: CASSQEGGELTEAFF
CDR3 DNA: TGTGCCAGCAGCCAAGAGGGAGGGGAGTTGACTGAAGCTTTCTTT

J gene: TRBJ1-2
D gene: NA
clone size: NA
V gene: TRBV7-9
CDR3 protein: CASLGGQGVYGYTF
CDR3 DNA: TGTGCCAGCCTAGGGGGTCAGGGAGTCTATGGCTACACCTTC

J gene: TRBJ2-7
D gene: TRBD1
clone size: NA
V gene: TRBV4-3
CDR3 protein: CASSQVRTGAYEQYF
CDR3 DNA: TGCGCCAGCAGCCAAGTCCGGACAGGGGCCTACGAGCAGTACTTC

J gene: TRBJ2-1
D gene: NA
clone size: NA
V gene: TRBV7-2
CDR3 protein: CASSLVVGQGLDEQFF
CDR3 DNA: TGTGCCAGCAGCTTAGTGGTTGGGCAGGGTTTGGATGAGCAGTTCTTC

J gene: TRBJ1-5
D gene: NA
clone size: NA
V gene: TRBV9
CDR3 protein: CASSSGNQPQHF
CDR3 DNA: TGTGCCAGCAGCTCGGGTAATCAGCCCCAGCATTTT